These T cell receptor beta chains were read from a single sample in a study of beta chain features in type 1 diabetes. The assay was immunoSEQ multiplex PCR, and TCRdb's table has in-frame clones only and misses some. The sample lists around 650,000 clones, roughly 12% occurring once. Source material: naive CD4+ T cells from blood. Receptors were obtained from a man under 40 with type 1 diabetes. Each CDR3 is given with its conserved first and last residue. D genes are given only for firm matches. Some rows mark clone size as missing; the rest say once, few, many or name a class of expanded clone.

TGTGCCAGCAGCTCGAAACAGGGGACCCTCGACGAGCAGTACTTC	CASSSKQGTLDEQYF	TRBV5-4	TRBJ2-7	few	TRBD1
TGTGCCTGGAGTCCCAGGAGTGGGTTGTTGTTTCAGCCCCAGCATTTT	CAWSPRSGLLFQPQHF	TRBV30	TRBJ1-5	few	.
TGCAGCGTCCGGGGGGGAGATGAAAAACTGTTTTTT	CSVRGGDEKLFF	TRBV29-1	TRBJ1-4	.	.
TGTGCCAGCAGCGCTTCCTCAGCTGTCGGCTACACCTTC	CASSASSAVGYTF	TRBV9	TRBJ1-2	.	.
TGTGCCTGCAATCCCACAGGCGGCGTTGAAAAACTGTTTTTT	CACNPTGGVEKLFF	TRBV30	TRBJ1-4	few	.
TGTGCCAGCTCACCCTCGTCTACGCAGTATTTT	CASSPSSTQYF	TRBV18	TRBJ2-3	.	.
TGTGCCAGCAGCTTAGCAGGGACTTCACCCCTCCACTTT	CASSLAGTSPLHF	TRBV7-9	TRBJ1-6	.	.
TGTGCCAGCAGCCCCCCAGATGGGCTATCCTACAATGAGCAGTTCTTC	CASSPPDGLSYNEQFF	TRBV9	TRBJ2-1	.	.
TGTGCCAGCAGCTGGGGACAGGAAGAGACCCAGTACTTC	CASSWGQEETQYF	TRBV7-8	TRBJ2-5	.	TRBD1
TGCAGCGTTGAACAGGGGGCTACCTATGGCTACACCTTC	CSVEQGATYGYTF	TRBV29-1	TRBJ1-2	.	TRBD1
TGTGCCAGCAGCTTATCAGAGTCTGGCAAAAACATTCAGTACTTC	CASSLSESGKNIQYF	TRBV7-3	TRBJ2-4	.	.
TGTGCCAGCTCACCACGGCAGGGAGGGGAGAGTAGCAATGAGCAGTTCTTC	CASSPRQGGESSNEQFF	TRBV18	TRBJ2-1	.	TRBD2
TGTGCCAGCAGCCGGGGCGGGGGGCGAGGAGATACGCAGTATTTT	CASSRGGGRGDTQYF	TRBV14	TRBJ2-3	few	TRBD2
TGCGCCAGCAGCTTGTCAGGGGATCGGGAGACCCAGTACTTC	CASSLSGDRETQYF	TRBV5-1	TRBJ2-5	.	.
TGTGCCTGGAGTGTGGGGGGACTGGAGAAGACCCAGTACTTC	CAWSVGGLEKTQYF	TRBV30	TRBJ2-5	.	.
TGCAGTGCTAGAGTAAACTACGAGCAGTACTTC	CSARVNYEQYF	TRBV20-1	TRBJ2-7	few	.
TGTGCCAGCAGTTCAACCGGACAGGAGAGAACAGATACGCAGTATTTT	CASSSTGQERTDTQYF	TRBV28	TRBJ2-3	.	TRBD1
TGCAGCGCCTCACCAGATACGCAGTATTTT	CSASPDTQYF	TRBV29-1	TRBJ2-3	few	.
TGCGCCAGCAGCCAAGATCGGGGCGGCACAGATACGCAGTATTTT	CASSQDRGGTDTQYF	TRBV4-3	TRBJ2-3	.	.
TGCGCCAGCAGCTTGGCCCAACAAGGGGAGACCCAGTACTTC	CASSLAQQGETQYF	TRBV5-1	TRBJ2-5	.	.
TGCGCCAGCAGCTTGGCCGAGATCGAGGAGACCCAGTACTTC	CASSLAEIEETQYF	TRBV5-1	TRBJ2-5	.	.
TGTGCCAGCAGCCCGGAACAAGGGGCCGGGGAGCTGTTTTTT	CASSPEQGAGELFF	TRBV5-4	TRBJ2-2	few	.
TGTGCCAGCAGCCAGTCCGACACTGAAGCTTTCTTT	CASSQSDTEAFF	TRBV9	TRBJ1-1	few	.
TGTGCCAGCTCGCAAAATTCGGGCGGGCGGGGAGATACGCAGTATTTT	CASSQNSGGRGDTQYF	TRBV18	TRBJ2-3	.	.
TGTGCCAGCAGCTTAGAGTCGGGGGGCGGCTACGAGCAGTACTTC	CASSLESGGGYEQYF	TRBV7-8	TRBJ2-7	.	.
TGTGCCAGTAGTATAGCGGCAGGGACCTACGAGCAGTACTTC	CASSIAAGTYEQYF	TRBV19	TRBJ2-7	few	.
TGTGCCAGCAGCGTAGACAGCTCTGGAAACACCATATATTTT	CASSVDSSGNTIYF	TRBV9	TRBJ1-3	few	.
TGTGCCAGCAGCCCCCCGGGGGCACACACCATATATTTT	CASSPPGAHTIYF	TRBV11-3	TRBJ1-3	few	.
TGTGCCAGCAGCTCAAAGACGGACGCGAACACCGGGGAGCTGTTTTTT	CASSSKTDANTGELFF	TRBV5-6	TRBJ2-2	.	.
TGTGCCAGCTCACGAGTCCGGGACAGCACAGATACGCAGTATTTT	CASSRVRDSTDTQYF	TRBV18	TRBJ2-3	.	.
TGTGCCAGCAGCTTAGGACAGGGATATCGTGAAAAACTGTTTTTT	CASSLGQGYREKLFF	TRBV7-2	TRBJ1-4	few	TRBD1
TGCGCCAGCAGCTTGTTTGCAGGGACCAACTACGAGCAGTACTTC	CASSLFAGTNYEQYF	TRBV5-1	TRBJ2-7	.	.
TGTGCCAGCCCCGTCACCGGGGAGCTGTTTTTT	CASPVTGELFF	TRBV6-4	TRBJ2-2	.	.